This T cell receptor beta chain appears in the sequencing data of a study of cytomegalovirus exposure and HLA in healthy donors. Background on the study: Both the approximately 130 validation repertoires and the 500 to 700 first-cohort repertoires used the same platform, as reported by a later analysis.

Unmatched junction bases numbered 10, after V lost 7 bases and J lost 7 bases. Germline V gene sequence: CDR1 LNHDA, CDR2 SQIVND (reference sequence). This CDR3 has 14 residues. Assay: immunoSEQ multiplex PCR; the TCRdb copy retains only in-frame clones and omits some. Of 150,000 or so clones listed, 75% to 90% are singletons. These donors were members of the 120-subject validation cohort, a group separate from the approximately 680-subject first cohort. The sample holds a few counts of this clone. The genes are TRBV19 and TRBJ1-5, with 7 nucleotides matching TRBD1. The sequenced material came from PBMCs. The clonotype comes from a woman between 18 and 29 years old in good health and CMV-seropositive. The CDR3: CASTLQGSGQPQHF. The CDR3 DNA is TGTGCCAGTACTCTACAGGGGTCAGGGCAGCCCCAGCATTTT.